Presented here are 22 T cell receptor beta chains from one specimen sequenced in a study of graft-versus-host responses after intestinal transplantation listed by TCRdb under 2021. Library method: the immunoSEQ multiplex PCR assay. In TCRdb, the immuneACCESS table is reduced to in-frame sequences with V and J assigned. These tables do not hold every clone; where another copy was compared, an unresolved V gene accounts for under half, and the others remain unexplained. In this sample the table shows about 92,000 clones, about 90% of which occur a single time. Roughly 5.5% of the sample lies in the top ten. These receptors have no identified antigens. The time point label corresponds to: cells obtained before transplantation from donor or recipient. Here the sequenced sample was unstimulated CD8+ T cells sorted from spleen or lymph node cells, taken before intestinal transplant. These receptors all stem from a human donor who received an intestinal transplant.

The chain employs TRBV10-2 and TRBJ2-5; the D is unclear. The V gene lost 7 bases and the J gene lost 2 bases, with 17 bases spanning the gap. CDR1 WSHSY and CDR2 SAAADI come from the germline V gene. This CDR3 has 15 amino acids. The CDR3 here is CASTKTGLVQETQYF. CDR3 coding DNA: TGCGCCAGCACTAAGACTGGCCTCGTACAAGAGACCCAGTACTTC.

The chain is built from TRBV6-1 and TRBJ2-7; either TRBD1 or TRBD2 may fit D (5 bases each). CDR1 and CDR2 (germline): MNHNS, SASEGT. The CDR3 sequence is 15 residues long. Trimming stripped 8 bases from V and 2 bases from J, with 19 bases between. The CDR3 DNA sequence: TGTGCCAGCGGCCCGGGGACCGAGTATCCCTACGAGCAGTACTTC. Translated, it gives CASGPGTEYPYEQYF.

The chain carries TRBV9 and TRBJ2-1; 7 bases agree with TRBD2. The germline V gene has CDR1 SGDLS and CDR2 YYNGEE. With V trimmed by 3 bases and J by 6 bases, 12 bases remained unmatched. There are 16 residues in the CDR3. CDR3 amino acids: CASSGNSGTVSNEQFF. CDR3 nucleotides: TGTGCCAGCAGCGGAAACAGCGGGACTGTCAGCAATGAGCAGTTCTTC.

The chain combines TRBV9 with TRBJ2-5; D not resolved. Germline V gene data show CDR1 as SGDLS and CDR2 as YYNGEE. CDR3 length equals 14 residues. Deletions cut 3 bases from V and 1 base from J, with 10 bases between. The CDR3 protein is CASSAYQSQETQYF. The CDR3 nucleotides read TGTGCCAGCAGCGCCTATCAGTCCCAAGAGACCCAGTACTTC.

V usage is TRBV12-5 and J usage is TRBJ1-4; D is undetermined. The CDR3 spans 14 residues. Germline V gene sequence: CDR1 LGHNT, CDR2 FRNRAP. V dropped 5 bases and J dropped 0 bases, with 7 bases sitting between them. The CDR3 coding sequence is TGTGCTAGTGGTCGACAAGCAACTAATGAAAAACTGTTTTTT. This sequence encodes CASGRQATNEKLFF.

This clone was seen just once. The rearrangement joins TRBV4-1 to TRBJ2-7, with D perhaps TRBD1 or TRBD2 (6 bases each). Per germline, CDR1 MGHRA and CDR2 YSYEKL. V was shortened by 3 bases and J by 6 bases, with 18 bases between the two germline ends. The CDR3 consists of 15 residues. This chain's CDR3 is CASSHEGLPGAEQYF. The CDR3 DNA follows: TGCGCCAGCAGCCATGAGGGACTCCCGGGGGCCGAGCAGTACTTC.

The chain links TRBV10-2 to TRBJ2-7; possible D gene TRBD1, 5 bases. The CDR3 runs to 11 residues. In germline, CDR1 is WSHSY, CDR2 SAAADI. V lost 8 bases, J lost 3 bases, and 8 bases lay in between. CDR3 sequence reads: CASGASYEQYF. The CDR3 DNA follows: TGCGCCAGCGGGGCTAGCTACGAGCAGTACTTC.

The chain recombines TRBV7-2 with TRBJ2-1, with 8 bases matching TRBD2. Germline CDR1 and CDR2: SGHTA and FQGNSA. V shed 3 bases, J shed 6 bases, and the junction held 4 bases outside the gene matches. This CDR3 spans 14 amino acids. In DNA, the CDR3 is TGTGCCAGCAGCTTGAACGGGAGGGCCAATGAGCAGTTCTTC. Translated: CASSLNGRANEQFF.

As for this clone: The germline gene is not matched at one end of the junction; a read error may be the cause. V is TRBV9 and J is TRBJ2-7; D uncertain. The germline gives CDR1 SGDLS, CDR2 YYNGEE. The CDR3 is 14 amino acids. The CDR3 loop is CASSAPGLSHEQYF. CDR3 sequence (DNA): TGTGCCAGCAGCGCGCCGGGCCTCTCCCACGAGCAGTACTTC.

A single count supports this clone. The V and J genes are TRBV6-5 and TRBJ1-1; no firm D call. With 4 bases removed from V and 7 bases from J, the gap between germline ends came to 4 bases. CDR1 is MNHEY and CDR2 is SVGAGI in the germline V gene. The CDR3 is made up of 10 amino acids. The CDR3 loop is CASSSGEAFF. Written as DNA, the CDR3 is TGTGCCAGCAGTTCAGGTGAAGCTTTCTTT.

V is TRBV10-2 and J is TRBJ2-7; the match to TRBD2 covers 9 bases. The germline CDR1 and CDR2 sequences are WSHSY and SAAADI. V gave up 8 bases and J gave up 2 bases; unmatched junction bases: 7. The length of the CDR3 is 14 residues. In nucleotides, the CDR3 is TGCGCCAGCCTAATAGCGGGAGAAGCCTACGAGCAGTACTTC. Its translation is CASLIAGEAYEQYF.

V is TRBV25-1 and J is TRBJ2-3, with D maybe TRBD2 (5 bases). This CDR3 spans 16 amino acids. Germline V CDR1 and CDR2: MGHDK, SYGVNS. The germline V and J ends were trimmed by 0 bases and 4 bases, with 14 bases remaining between them. CDR3 loop: CASSEYGSGSADTQYF. The CDR3 region has the DNA TGTGCCAGCAGTGAATACGGCAGCGGATCCGCAGATACGCAGTATTTT.

The genes are TRBV4-1 and TRBJ1-2; 7 positions agree with TRBD1. Germline loops: CDR1 MGHRA, CDR2 YSYEKL. The CDR3 is 14 residues long. With 5 bases clipped from V and 3 bases from J, the junction kept 6 bases outside the gene matches. The CDR3 region is CASSDRVFHYGYTF. CDR3 in DNA: TGCGCCAGCAGCGACAGGGTTTTCCACTATGGCTACACCTTC.

J is TRBJ2-7 and V is TRBV11-1; tentatively, D is TRBD1 or TRBD2 (5 bases each). Trimming pared 1 base from V and 3 bases from J, leaving 13 bases between. This CDR3 has 15 residues. The germline V gene encodes CDR1 SGHAT and CDR2 FQDESV (reference sequence). The CDR3 sequence is CASSLVTGAFYEQYF. The CDR3 bases are TGTGCCAGCAGCTTAGTTACCGGGGCGTTCTACGAGCAGTACTTC.

The chain employs TRBV19 and TRBJ1-3; weak D call: TRBD1 (6 bases). The CDR3 sequence is 18 residues long. CDR1 LNHDA and CDR2 SQIVND come from the germline V gene (reference sequence). The V end was cut by 2 bases, the J end by 0 bases, with 17 bases between. This chain's CDR3 is CASSIPDSPTHSGNTIYF. The CDR3 coding sequence is TGTGCCAGTAGTATACCGGACAGTCCGACCCACTCTGGAAACACCATATATTTT.

This clone was observed a handful of times. One end of the junction does not line up with germline, which may come from a read error. The CDR3 nucleotides read TGTGCCAGCAGAGAAGACCGAGATACGCAGTATTTT. It encodes CASREDRDTQYF. J is TRBJ2-3 and V is TRBV6-1, with D unclear. From germline, CDR1 is MNHNS and CDR2 SASEGT. This CDR3 contains 12 residues.

The rearrangement joins TRBV2 to TRBJ1-2, with TRBD1 identical over 11 bases. The CDR3 covers 17 residues. V trimming: 5 bases; J trimming: 5 bases; junction bases outside the gene matches: 13. Germline V gives CDR1 SNHLY, CDR2 FYNNEI. CDR3 nucleotide sequence: TGTGCCAGCAGTCCTCCGGGACAGGGGGGAATTCGGTATGGCTACACCTTC. Protein: CASSPPGQGGIRYGYTF.

V usage is TRBV10-1 and J usage is TRBJ2-7, with 7 bases aligning to TRBD1. The CDR3 runs to 15 residues. CDR1 is WNHNN, CDR2 SYGVQD, per germline (reference sequence). Losses at the gene ends were 2 bases for V and 2 bases for J; bases not matched to a gene: 6. The CDR3: CASSEKGAEAYEQYF. The CDR3 DNA follows: TGCGCCAGCAGTGAGAAGGGGGCAGAAGCCTACGAGCAGTACTTC.

V gene TRBV10-2 combines with J gene TRBJ2-5; TRBD2 is a possible D gene (5 bases). The CDR3 is made up of 15 amino acids. The V end was cut by 4 bases, the J end by 2 bases, with 14 bases between. Per germline, CDR1 WSHSY and CDR2 SAAADI. Here the CDR3 DNA reads TGCGCCAGCAGTGGTTACGGGAAATTTCAAGAGACCCAGTACTTC. This codes for CASSGYGKFQETQYF.

The rearrangement links TRBV27 to TRBJ2-1, with D tentatively TRBD2 (5 bases). V was clipped by 3 bases and J by 5 bases, with 5 bases between them. Per the germline V gene, CDR1 is MNHEY and CDR2 is SMNVEV (reference sequence). This CDR3 comprises 12 residues. This CDR3 reads CASSFGNNEQFF. In nucleotides, the CDR3 is TGTGCCAGCAGTTTCGGGAACAATGAGCAGTTCTTC.

The rearrangement joins TRBV6-5 to TRBJ2-7; D gene ambiguous. The CDR3 has 13 amino acids. CDR1 and CDR2 from the germline V gene are MNHEY and SVGAGI. The V end was cut by 6 bases, the J end by 1 base, with 10 bases between. The CDR3 here is CASRSDGSYEQYF. The CDR3 coding sequence is TGTGCCAGCAGATCCGACGGGTCCTACGAGCAGTACTTC.

The chain employs TRBV27 and TRBJ2-4; TRBD1 matches 9 bases. This CDR3 has 17 amino acids. Unmatched junction bases numbered 9, after V lost 5 bases and J lost 1 base. Germline CDR1 and CDR2: MNHEY and SMNVEV (reference sequence). This chain's CDR3 is CASSGEQGAWAKNIQYF. The DNA for the CDR3 is TGTGCCAGCAGTGGGGAACAGGGGGCCTGGGCCAAAAACATTCAGTACTTC.